This T cell receptor beta chain was obtained from a study of CD8+ T cells in alopecia areata (dated by TCRdb to between 2018 and 2020). For the study in its entirety: The treated patients, all with moderate-to-severe alopecia areata, were enrolled in an open-label pilot trial of oral tofacitinib given at 5 to 10 mg twice daily. Patients stayed on tofacitinib for 6 to 18 months and then had 6 months of follow-up off drug so that delayed response and recurrence could be assessed. In treated patients, disease severity was measured using the SALT score, which gives the percentage of scalp surface area affected. High-throughput TCRbeta sequencing was used to examine T cell clonal expansion in alopecia areata in both the C3H/HeJ mouse model and human patients. Scalp tissue and sorted CD4+ and CD8+ peripheral blood T cells from patchy and totalis/universalis alopecia areata patients and from healthy controls were covered by human TCRbeta sequencing. Patients on tofacitinib were biopsied at baseline and after 4 and 24 weeks of treatment, and several of the patients also had a later scalp biopsy. Scalp clonality was compared across normal scalp (n=4), patchy alopecia areata scalp (n=8), and alopecia totalis/universalis scalp (n=8). RNA came from the PAXgene miRNA kit for fixed scalp, the miRNeasy kit for PBMCs, and the RNeasy kit for mouse skin. Amplification of TCRbeta CDR3 regions was done by immunoSEQ multiplex PCR using 35 Vbeta forward primers and 13 Jbeta reverse primers. Points the paper makes about the study in general: Because the treated cohort was small and included a single nonresponder, larger studies are needed to assess links between baseline CD8+ expansion and response. TCR sequences shared between patients were less clear than in mice, possibly partly because of HLA diversity in the patient population. Tofacitinib significantly decreased scalp clonality and the number of expanded CD8+ clones among the top 100 scalp clones. Scalp TCR repertoire analysis is complicated because resident alphabeta T cells in normal human skin are also sequenced, whereas mouse skin is dominated by gammadelta T cells. Compared with normal scalp, lesional scalp had higher clonality and more expanded CD8+ clones, particularly in alopecia totalis/universalis, a pattern that suggests antigenic drive. During tofacitinib treatment, many expanded lesional clones stuck around in both scalp and blood, and this persistence may partly explain why relapse happens after treatment is stopped.

For this clone: Its antigen remains undetermined. One base away there is no much larger clone; base qualities are not given.

V sheds 1 base and J sheds 10 bases, leaving 11 bases between their ends. Reading the germline V gene gives CDR1 LGHNA and CDR2 YSLEER. The CDR3 contains 13 residues, cysteine and phenylalanine counted. Only the CDR3 DNA is retained, 39 bases long and in frame from the first base. Interpreted using the paper, the time point label stands for: 20 to 30 weeks on oral tofacitinib. This specimen's treatment or condition label, per the study, means: oral pan-JAK inhibitor, 5-10 mg twice daily. Peripheral blood and lesional scalp punch biopsies were obtained from patients with alopecia areata. PBMCs were isolated by density centrifugation and stained for CD3, CD4 and CD8, after which CD4+ and CD8+ T cells were sorted on a FACSAria. Preparation of the library involved the immunoSEQ multiplex PCR assay. RNA was extracted from all samples and reverse transcribed into cDNA, which served as template for TCR sequencing. First-strand cDNA was synthesized with SuperScript III using a 2:1 mix of oligo-dT and random hexamers. A synthetic immune receptor repertoire was used to gauge amplification bias, and whatever bias remained was removed computationally. On the authors' methods: After raw reads were preprocessed to remove errors, the CDR3 was defined following IMGT conventions as running from the conserved cysteine to phenylalanine. Clonality was computed by normalizing Shannon entropy by log2 of the number of productive unique TCRs and subtracting the result from 1. Whether scalp clones were CD4 or CD8 was inferred by matching scalp TCRbeta sequences against CD4 and CD8 repertoires sorted from blood. TCRdb retrieved this table from immuneACCESS and kept in-frame rearrangements only. Not all clones are present; in checked studies, unresolved V genes account for under half, and no reason is known for the remainder. The V and J calls and clone size were taken over from that table, and D and trimming were inferred from the DNA. This sample lists about 200,000 clones; more than 45% were detected once. The leading ten clones occupy roughly 5.8% of the sample.

The sequenced sample was CD4+ T cells sorted from blood, obtained at week 24, from a patient treated with tofacitinib. The clonotype was recovered from a human donor with alopecia areata. The sequence links TRBV4-3 to TRBJ2-1; TRBD1 is possibly the D segment (6 matching bases). Read as DNA, the sequence is TGCGCCAGCAGCCAAGTTGAAGGGACAGAGCAGTTCTTC. The translation is CASSQVEGTEQFF.